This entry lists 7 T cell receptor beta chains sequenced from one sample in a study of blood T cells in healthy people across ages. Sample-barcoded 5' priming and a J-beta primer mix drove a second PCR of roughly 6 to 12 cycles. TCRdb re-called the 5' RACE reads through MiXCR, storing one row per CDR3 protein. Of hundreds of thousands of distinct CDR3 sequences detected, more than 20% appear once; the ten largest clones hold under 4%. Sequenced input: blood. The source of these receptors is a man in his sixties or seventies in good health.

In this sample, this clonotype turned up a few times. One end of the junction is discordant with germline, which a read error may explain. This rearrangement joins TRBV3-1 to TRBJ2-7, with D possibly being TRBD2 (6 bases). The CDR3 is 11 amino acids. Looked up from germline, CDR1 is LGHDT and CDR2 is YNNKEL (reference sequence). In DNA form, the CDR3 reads TGTGCCAGCAGCCAAGGCGGGGCCTTGTTCTTC. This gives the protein CASSQGGALFF.

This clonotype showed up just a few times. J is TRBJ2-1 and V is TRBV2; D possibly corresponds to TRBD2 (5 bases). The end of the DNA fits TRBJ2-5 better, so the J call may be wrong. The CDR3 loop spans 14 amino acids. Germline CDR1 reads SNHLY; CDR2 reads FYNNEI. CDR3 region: CASRPTRTQETQYF. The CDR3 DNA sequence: TGTGCCAGCAGACCTACTAGGACGCAGGAGACCCAGTACTTC.

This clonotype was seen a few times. CDR3 coding DNA: TGCGCCAGCAGAACGGGACAGGGCCTCTACGAGCAGTACTTC. This encodes CASRTGQGLYEQYF. The genes are TRBV5-1 and TRBJ2-7; 9 bases agree with TRBD1. The V gene end was trimmed by 5 bases and the J gene end by 3 bases; junction bases not matched to a gene: 6. Per germline, CDR1 SGHRS and CDR2 YFSETQ. The CDR3 covers 14 residues.

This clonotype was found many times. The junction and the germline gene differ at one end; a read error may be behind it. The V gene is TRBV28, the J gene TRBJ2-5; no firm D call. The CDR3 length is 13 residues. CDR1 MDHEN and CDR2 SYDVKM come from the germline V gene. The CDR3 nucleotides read TGCGCCAGCAGCCTGTCGGCACAAGAGACCCAGTACTTC. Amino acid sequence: CASSLSAQETQYF.

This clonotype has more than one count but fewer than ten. CDR3 bases: TGTGCCAGCAGTTTCGGGACTAGCGGGAGAAGCGGCGCGCAGTATTTT. Its translation is CASSFGTSGRSGAQYF. V usage is TRBV27 and J usage is TRBJ2-3; 14 positions match TRBD2. Germline V gene data show CDR1 as MNHEY and CDR2 as SMNVEV (reference sequence). This CDR3 is built from 16 residues. V was clipped by 3 bases and J by 10 bases; unmatched bases: 9.

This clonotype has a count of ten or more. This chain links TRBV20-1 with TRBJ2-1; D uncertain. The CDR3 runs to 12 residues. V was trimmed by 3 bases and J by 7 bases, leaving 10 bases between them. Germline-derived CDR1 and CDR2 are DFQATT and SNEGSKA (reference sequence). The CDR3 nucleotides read TGCAGTGCTAGCGACCATTTGAATGAGCAGTTCTTC. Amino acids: CSASDHLNEQFF.

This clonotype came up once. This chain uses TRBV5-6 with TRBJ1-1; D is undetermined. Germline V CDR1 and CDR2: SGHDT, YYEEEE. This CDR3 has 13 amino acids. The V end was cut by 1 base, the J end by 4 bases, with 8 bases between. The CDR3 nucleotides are TGTGCCAGCAGCTTGAATTGGGGCACTGAAGCTTTCTTT. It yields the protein CASSLNWGTEAFF.